This entry is about one T cell receptor (beta chain). The data derive from a study of blood T cell repertoires in COVID-19. Study background: The study drew acute and convalescent COVID-19 samples from the United States, Italy and Spain. Sources were T cells, B-cell-depleted T cells, or PBMCs; the material itself was cDNA or gDNA.

The CDR3 consists of 15 residues. CDR1 is SGHTA, CDR2 FQGNSA, per germline. Trimming at V came to 2 bases and at J to 0 bases, leaving 2 bases not matched to a gene. As processed by the authors: Estimation of nucleated cell counts was performed using reference gene primer amplification. The assay was immunoSEQ multiplex PCR, and TCRdb's table has in-frame clones only and misses some. For V, J and clone size, that table is used; D and trimming come from the DNA. Of some 150,000 clones listed, about 85% were seen once; the top ten hold approximately 2.3%. The chain recombines TRBV7-2 with TRBJ1-2, with TRBD1 identical over 8 bases. Sequences were obtained from peripheral blood. The clonotype was recovered from a woman aged 70-85 years with acute or convalescent COVID-19. The CDR3, as DNA: TGTGCCAGCAGCTTAAAACAGGGGGCTAACTATGGCTACACCTTC. It specifies CASSLKQGANYGYTF.